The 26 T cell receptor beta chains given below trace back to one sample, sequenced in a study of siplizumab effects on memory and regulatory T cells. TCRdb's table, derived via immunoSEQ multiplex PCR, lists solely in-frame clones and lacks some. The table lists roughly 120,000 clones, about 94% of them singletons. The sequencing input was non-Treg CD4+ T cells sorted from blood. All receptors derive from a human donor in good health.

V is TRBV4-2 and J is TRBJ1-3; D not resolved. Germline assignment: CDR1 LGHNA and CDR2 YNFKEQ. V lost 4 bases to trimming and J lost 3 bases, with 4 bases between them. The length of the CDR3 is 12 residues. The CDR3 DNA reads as TGTGCCAGCAGCCCCGTTGGAAACACCATATATTTT. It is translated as CASSPVGNTIYF.

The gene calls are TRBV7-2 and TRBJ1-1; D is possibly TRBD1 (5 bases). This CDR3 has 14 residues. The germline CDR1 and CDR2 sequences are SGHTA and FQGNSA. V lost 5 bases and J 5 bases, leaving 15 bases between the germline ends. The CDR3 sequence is CASSDMGGRTEAFF. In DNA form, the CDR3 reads TGTGCCAGCAGCGACATGGGGGGAAGGACTGAAGCTTTCTTT.

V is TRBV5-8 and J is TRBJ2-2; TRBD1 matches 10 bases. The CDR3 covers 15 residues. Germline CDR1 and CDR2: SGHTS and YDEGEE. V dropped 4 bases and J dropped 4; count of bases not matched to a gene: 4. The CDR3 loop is CASSPDRGGTGELFF. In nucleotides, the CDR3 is TGTGCCAGCAGCCCGGACAGGGGGGGCACCGGGGAGCTGTTTTTT. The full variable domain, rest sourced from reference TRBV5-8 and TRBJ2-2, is EAGVTQSPTHLIKTRGQQATLRCSPISGHTSVYWYQQALGLGLQFLLWYDEGEERNRGNFPPRFSGRQFPNYSSELNVNALELEDSALYLCASSPDRGGTGELFFGEGSRLTVL.

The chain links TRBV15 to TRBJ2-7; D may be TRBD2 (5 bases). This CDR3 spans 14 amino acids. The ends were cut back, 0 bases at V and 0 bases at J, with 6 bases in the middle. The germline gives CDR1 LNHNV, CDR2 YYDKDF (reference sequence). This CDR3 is CATSRERDSYEQYF. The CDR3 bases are TGTGCCACCAGCAGAGAACGGGACTCCTACGAGCAGTACTTC.

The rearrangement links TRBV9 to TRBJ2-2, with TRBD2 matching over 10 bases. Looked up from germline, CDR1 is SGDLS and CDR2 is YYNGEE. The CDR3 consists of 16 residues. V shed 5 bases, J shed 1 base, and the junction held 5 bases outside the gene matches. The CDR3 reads CASSLSGGQNTGELFF. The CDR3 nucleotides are TGTGCCAGCAGTCTTAGCGGGGGGCAGAACACCGGGGAGCTGTTTTTT.

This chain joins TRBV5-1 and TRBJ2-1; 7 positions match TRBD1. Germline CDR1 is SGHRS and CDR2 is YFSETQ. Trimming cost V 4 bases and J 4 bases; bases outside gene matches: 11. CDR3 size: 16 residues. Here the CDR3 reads CASSPYNGQAYNEQFF. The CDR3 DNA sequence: TGCGCCAGCAGCCCATACAACGGACAGGCATACAATGAGCAGTTCTTC.

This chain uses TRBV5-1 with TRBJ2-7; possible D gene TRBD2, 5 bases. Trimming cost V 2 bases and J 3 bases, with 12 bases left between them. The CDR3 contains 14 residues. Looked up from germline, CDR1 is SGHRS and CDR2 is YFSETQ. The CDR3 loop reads CASSFRGINYEQYF. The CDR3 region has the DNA TGCGCCAGCAGCTTTCGGGGAATTAACTACGAGCAGTACTTC. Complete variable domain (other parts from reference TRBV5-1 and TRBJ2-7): KAGVTQTPRYLIKTRGQQVTLSCSPISGHRSVSWYQQTPGQGLQFLFEYFSETQRNKGNFPGRFSGRQFSNSRSEMNVSTLELGDSALYLCASSFRGINYEQYFGPGTRLTVT.

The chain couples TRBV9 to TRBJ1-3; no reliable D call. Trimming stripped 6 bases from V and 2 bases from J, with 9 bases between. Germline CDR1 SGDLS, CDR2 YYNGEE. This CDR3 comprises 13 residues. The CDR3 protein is CASTGEPGNTIYF. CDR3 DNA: TGTGCCAGCACCGGGGAACCTGGAAACACCATATATTTT.

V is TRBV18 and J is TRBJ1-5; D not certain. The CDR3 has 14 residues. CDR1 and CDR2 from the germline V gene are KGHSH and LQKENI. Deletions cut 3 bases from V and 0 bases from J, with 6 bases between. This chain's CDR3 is CASSPIDSNQPQHF. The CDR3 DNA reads TGTGCCAGCTCACCCATAGATAGCAATCAGCCCCAGCATTTT.

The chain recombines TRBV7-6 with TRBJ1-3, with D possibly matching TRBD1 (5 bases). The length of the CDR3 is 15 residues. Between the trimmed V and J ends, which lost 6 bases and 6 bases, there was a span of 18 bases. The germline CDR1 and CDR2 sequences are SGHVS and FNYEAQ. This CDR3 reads CASSLTPTGENTIYF. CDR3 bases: TGTGCCAGCAGTCTAACCCCCACGGGGGAAAACACCATATATTTT.

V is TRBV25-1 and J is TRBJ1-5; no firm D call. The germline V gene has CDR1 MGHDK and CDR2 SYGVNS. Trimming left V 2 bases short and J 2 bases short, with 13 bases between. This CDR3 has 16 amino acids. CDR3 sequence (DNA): TGTGCCAGCAGTGAAAAGGGAGCGTATGGCAATCAGCCCCAGCATTTT. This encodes CASSEKGAYGNQPQHF.

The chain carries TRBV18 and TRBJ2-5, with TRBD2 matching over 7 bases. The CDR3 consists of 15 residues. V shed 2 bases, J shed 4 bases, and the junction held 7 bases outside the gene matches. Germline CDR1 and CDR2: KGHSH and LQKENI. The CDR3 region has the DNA TGTGCCAGCTCACCAGCGGGGGATGGGGGAGAGACCCAGTACTTC. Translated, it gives CASSPAGDGGETQYF.

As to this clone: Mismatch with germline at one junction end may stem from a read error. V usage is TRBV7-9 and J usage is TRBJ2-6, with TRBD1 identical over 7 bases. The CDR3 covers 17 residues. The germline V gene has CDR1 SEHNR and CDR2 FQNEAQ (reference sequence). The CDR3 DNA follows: TGTGCCAGCAGTTTAGGACAGGCAAAATCTGGGGCCAACGTCCTGACTTTC. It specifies CASSLGQAKSGANVLTF. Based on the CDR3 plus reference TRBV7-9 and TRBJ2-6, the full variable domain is DTGVSQNPRHKITKRGQNVTFRCDPISEHNRLYWYRQTLGQGPEFLTYFQNEAQLEKSRLLSDRFSAERPKGSFSTLEIQRTEQGDSAMYLCASSLGQAKSGANVLTFGAGSRLTVL.

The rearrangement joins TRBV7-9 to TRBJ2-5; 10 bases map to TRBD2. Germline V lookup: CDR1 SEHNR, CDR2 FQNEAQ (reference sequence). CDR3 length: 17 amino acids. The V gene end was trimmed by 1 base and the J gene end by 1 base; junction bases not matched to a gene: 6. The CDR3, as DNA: TGTGCCAGCAGCTTAGGACTAGCGGGTACCCTCCAAGAGACCCAGTACTTC. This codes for CASSLGLAGTLQETQYF.

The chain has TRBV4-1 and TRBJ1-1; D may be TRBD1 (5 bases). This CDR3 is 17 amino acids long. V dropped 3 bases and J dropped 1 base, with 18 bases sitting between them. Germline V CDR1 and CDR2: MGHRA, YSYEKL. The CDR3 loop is CASSHPSRQGQNTEAFF. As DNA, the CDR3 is TGCGCCAGCAGCCATCCCTCTCGGCAGGGCCAGAACACTGAAGCTTTCTTT.

The CDR3 DNA reads as TGTGCCAGCAGACCCCCCAAGAGGGAAGGCGAGCAGTACTTC. Encoded protein: CASRPPKREGEQYF. The chain combines TRBV11-2 with TRBJ2-7; the D gene is possibly TRBD2 (5 bases). CDR3 length: 14 residues. Germline V gene lookup returns CDR1 SGHAT and CDR2 FQNNGV. The V end lost 6 bases, the J end lost 6 bases, and 18 bases lay between the germline ends. The full variable domain, completed using reference TRBV11-2 and TRBJ2-7, is EAGVAQSPRYKIIEKRQSVAFWCNPISGHATLYWYQQILGQGPKLLIQFQNNGVVDDSQLPKDRFSAERLKGVDSTLKIQPAKLEDSAVYLCASRPPKREGEQYFGPGTRLTVT.

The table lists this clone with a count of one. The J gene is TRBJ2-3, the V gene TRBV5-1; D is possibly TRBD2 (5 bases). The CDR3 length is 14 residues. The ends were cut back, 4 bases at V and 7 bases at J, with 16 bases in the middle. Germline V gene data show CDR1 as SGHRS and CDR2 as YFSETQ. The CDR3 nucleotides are TGCGCCAGCAGCCTCGTACTAGAGGCGAATACGCAGTATTTT. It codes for CASSLVLEANTQYF.

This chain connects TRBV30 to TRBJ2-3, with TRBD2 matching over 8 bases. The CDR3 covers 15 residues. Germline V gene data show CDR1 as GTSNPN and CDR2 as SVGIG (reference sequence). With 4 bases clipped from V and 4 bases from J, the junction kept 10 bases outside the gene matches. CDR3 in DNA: TGTGCCTGGACCAAAAGCGGGAGAGGGGCAGATACGCAGTATTTT. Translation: CAWTKSGRGADTQYF.

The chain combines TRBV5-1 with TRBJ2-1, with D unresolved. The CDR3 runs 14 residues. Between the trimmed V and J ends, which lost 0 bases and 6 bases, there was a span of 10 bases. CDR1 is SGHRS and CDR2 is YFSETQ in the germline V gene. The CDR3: CASSLGNLGNEQFF. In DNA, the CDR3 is TGCGCCAGCAGCTTGGGTAACCTGGGCAATGAGCAGTTCTTC.

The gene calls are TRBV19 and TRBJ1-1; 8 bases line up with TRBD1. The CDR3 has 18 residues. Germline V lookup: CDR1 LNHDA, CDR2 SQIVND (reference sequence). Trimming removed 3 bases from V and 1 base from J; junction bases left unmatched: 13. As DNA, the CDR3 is TGTGCCAGTAGTATTATTATCGGCAGGGGGCTTCGGAACACTGAAGCTTTCTTT. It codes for CASSIIIGRGLRNTEAFF. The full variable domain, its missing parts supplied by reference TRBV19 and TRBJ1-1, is DGGITQSPKYLFRKEGQNVTLSCEQNLNHDAMYWYRQDPGQGLRLIYYSQIVNDFQKGDIAEGYSVSREKKESFPLTVTSAQKNPTAFYLCASSIIIGRGLRNTEAFFGQGTRLTVV.

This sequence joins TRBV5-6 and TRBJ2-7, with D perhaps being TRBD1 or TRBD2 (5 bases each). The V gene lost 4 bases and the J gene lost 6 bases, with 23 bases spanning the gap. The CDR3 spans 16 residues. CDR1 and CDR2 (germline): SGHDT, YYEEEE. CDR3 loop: CASSPMPGPYGLEQYF. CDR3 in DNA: TGTGCCAGCAGCCCGATGCCGGGGCCATATGGGCTCGAGCAGTACTTC.

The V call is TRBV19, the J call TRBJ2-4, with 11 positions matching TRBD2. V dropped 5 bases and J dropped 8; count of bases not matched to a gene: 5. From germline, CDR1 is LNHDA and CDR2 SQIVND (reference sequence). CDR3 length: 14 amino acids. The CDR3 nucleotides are TGTGCCAGTAGTGTTAGCGGGAGGGGAGACATTCAGTACTTC. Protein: CASSVSGRGDIQYF.

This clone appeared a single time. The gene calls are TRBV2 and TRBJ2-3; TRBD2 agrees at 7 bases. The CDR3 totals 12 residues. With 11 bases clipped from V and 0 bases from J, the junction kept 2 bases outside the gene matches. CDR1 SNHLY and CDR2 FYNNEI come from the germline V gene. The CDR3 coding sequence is TGTGCCGGGGGGGGGAGCACAGATACGCAGTATTTT. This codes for CAGGGSTDTQYF.

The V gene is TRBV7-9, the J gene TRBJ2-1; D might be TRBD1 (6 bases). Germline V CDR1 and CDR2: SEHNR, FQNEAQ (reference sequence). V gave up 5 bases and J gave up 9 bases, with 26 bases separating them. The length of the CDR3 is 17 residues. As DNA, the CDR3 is TGTGCCAGCAGCAATACTAATACAGGGATAAACCGGGGTGAGCAGTTCTTC. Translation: CASSNTNTGINRGEQFF.

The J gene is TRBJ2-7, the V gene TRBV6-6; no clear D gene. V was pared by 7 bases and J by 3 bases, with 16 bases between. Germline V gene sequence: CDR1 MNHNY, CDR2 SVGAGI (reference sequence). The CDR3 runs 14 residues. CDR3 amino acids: CASTPPLDRYEQYF. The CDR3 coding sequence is TGTGCCAGCACCCCCCCTCTAGACCGCTACGAGCAGTACTTC.

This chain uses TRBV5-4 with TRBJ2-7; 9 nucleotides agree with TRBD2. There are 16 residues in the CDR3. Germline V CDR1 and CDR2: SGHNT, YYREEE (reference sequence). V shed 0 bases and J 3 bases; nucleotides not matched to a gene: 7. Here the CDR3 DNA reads TGTGCCAGCAGCTTGGGCGCTAGCGGGGACCTCTACGAGCAGTACTTC. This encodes CASSLGASGDLYEQYF.